The 23 T cell receptor beta chains below were found in one sample sequenced in a study of T-cell reconstitution after alpha-beta-depleted transplantation in children. The TCRbeta library incorporated unique molecular identifiers. TCRdb reprocessed the PCR reads via MiXCR and lists one record per CDR3 protein. The sample records hundreds of thousands of distinct CDR3 sequences, 12% being singletons. The sample consisted of PBMCs from the stem cell graft donor, taken from the stem cell graft. These receptors originate from a human donor who donated a stem cell graft to a child with combined immunodeficiency.

The chain links TRBV18 to TRBJ1-5; unclear D gene. This CDR3 is 15 amino acids long. Trimming removed 3 bases from V and 0 bases from J, with 9 bases in between. From germline, CDR1 is KGHSH and CDR2 LQKENI. CDR3 residues: CASSPAAYSNQPQHF. The CDR3 nucleotides read TGTGCCAGCTCACCGGCGGCTTATAGCAATCAGCCCCAGCATTTT.

The gene calls are TRBV21-1 and TRBJ2-6; the table gives TRBD1 as D, unverified against the DNA. TRBV21-1 is a documented pseudogene. The CDR3 has 17 residues. CDR3 loop: CASSKDIESSGANVLTF. The CDR3 DNA follows: TGTGCCTCCTCTAAGGACATTGAAAGCTCTGGGGCCAACGTCCTGACTTTC.

V is TRBV30 and J is TRBJ2-3, with D maybe TRBD2 (6 bases). Trimming removed 3 bases at V and 1 base at J, with 11 bases between. The CDR3 consists of 14 residues. Germline values: CDR1 GTSNPN, CDR2 SVGIG (reference sequence). For the CDR3, the DNA is TGTGCCTGGAGAGGAGGGGTGGGCACAGATACGCAGTATTTT. Translating it yields CAWRGGVGTDTQYF.

The table lists this clonotype with a few counts. The J gene is TRBJ2-5, the V gene TRBV20-1; 14 positions agree with TRBD2. Germline V gene data show CDR1 as DFQATT and CDR2 as SNEGSKA (reference sequence). CDR3 length equals 16 residues. V trimming: 6 bases; J trimming: 2 bases; junction bases outside the gene matches: 8. CDR3 nucleotides: TGCAGTGCAAGGACTAGCGGGGGGCTCTGGCAAGAGACCCAGTACTTC. This translates into CSARTSGGLWQETQYF.

This chain connects TRBV11-2 to TRBJ1-1; a possible D gene is TRBD1 (6 bases). The CDR3 consists of 15 residues. From germline, CDR1 is SGHAT and CDR2 FQNNGV. Trimming took off 2 bases at V and 1 base at J, with 11 bases between the two ends. CDR3: CASSLRGGWNTEAFF. The DNA of the CDR3 is TGTGCCAGCAGCTTAAGGGGGGGATGGAACACTGAAGCTTTCTTT.

This clonotype was seen more than once but under ten times. V and J are TRBV3-1 and TRBJ1-3; no clear D gene. Between the trimmed V and J ends, which lost 4 bases and 2 bases, there was a span of 6 bases. This CDR3 spans 13 amino acids. Germline V CDR1 and CDR2: LGHDT, YNNKEL (reference sequence). CDR3 in DNA: TGTGCCAGCAGCCCGATGACTGGAAACACCATATATTTT. Encoded protein: CASSPMTGNTIYF.

A few counts support this clonotype. The chain employs TRBV5-1 and TRBJ2-7; TRBD2 matches 8 bases. The CDR3 contains 14 residues. V lost 3 bases and J lost 5; bases outside the gene matches: 7. Germline CDR1 is SGHRS and CDR2 is YFSETQ. The CDR3 reads CASSSPGGPHEQYF. CDR3 bases: TGCGCCAGCAGCTCCCCGGGAGGGCCCCACGAGCAGTACTTC.

The chain joins TRBV7-8 to TRBJ2-3; 14 bases align to TRBD2. Germline CDR1 SGHVS, CDR2 FQNEAQ. The V and J ends lost 4 bases and 5 bases, in that order; junction bases with no gene match: 8. The CDR3 length is 17 residues. CDR3 amino acids: CASSSGLAGVGRDTQYF. The CDR3, as DNA: TGTGCCAGCAGCTCGGGACTAGCGGGAGTAGGGCGAGATACGCAGTATTTT.

This chain joins TRBV12-3 or TRBV12-4 and TRBJ1-4; TRBD1 matches 8 bases. The CDR3 is 15 residues long. The V gene end was trimmed by 6 bases and the J gene end by 4 bases; junction bases not matched to a gene: 7. CDR3 residues: CASSYQGAVNEKLFF. In DNA form, the CDR3 reads TGTGCCAGCAGCTACCAGGGGGCGGTTAATGAAAAACTGTTTTTT.

This clonotype was counted between two and nine times. The V gene is TRBV12-3 or TRBV12-4, the J gene TRBJ2-5, with 11 bases that match TRBD2. CDR3 length equals 14 residues. The CDR3 DNA reads TGTGCTACCATAGCGGGAGGGGGTATAGGGACCCAGTACTTC. Residues: CATIAGGGIGTQYF.

There are a few counts of this clonotype. V is TRBV12-3 or TRBV12-4 and J is TRBJ2-5, with D hard to call. Trimming stripped 6 bases from V and 1 base from J, with 9 bases between. The CDR3 covers 13 residues. The CDR3 region is CASRLHGQETQYF. DNA of the CDR3: TGTGCCAGCAGATTGCACGGCCAAGAGACCCAGTACTTC.

The V call is TRBV29-1, the J call TRBJ2-1, with 7 positions matching TRBD2. Germline assignment: CDR1 SQVTM and CDR2 ANQGSEA. CDR3 length equals 13 residues. V lost 5 bases, J lost 2 bases, and 3 bases stayed unmatched. CDR3 nucleotide sequence: TGCAGCGTTTCGCGGGGGACCTACAATGAGCAGTTCTTC. Its protein product is CSVSRGTYNEQFF.

This clonotype was recorded many times. J is TRBJ2-7 and V is TRBV4-3; D might be TRBD1 or TRBD2, each matching 5 bases. This CDR3 region has 17 residues. CDR1 is LGHNA and CDR2 is YSLEER in the germline V gene. Trimming took off 1 base at V and 4 bases at J, with 20 bases between the two ends. DNA for the CDR3: TGCGCCAGCAGCCAAGGTTTTGGGGCAGGGACCATTTACGAGCAGTACTTC. The encoded protein is CASSQGFGAGTIYEQYF.

The rearrangement uses TRBV6-2 or TRBV6-3 and TRBJ2-7; 9 bases fit TRBD1. Germline lookup yields CDR1 MNHEY and CDR2 SVGEGT. The CDR3 is made up of 15 amino acids. Trimming removed 5 bases from V and 0 bases from J; junction bases left unmatched: 5. The CDR3 DNA reads TGTGCCAGCAGTCCCGGGACAGGGCACTCCTACGAGCAGTACTTC. This gives the protein CASSPGTGHSYEQYF.

The V call is TRBV11-1, the J call TRBJ2-7, with D uncertain. V was trimmed by 0 bases and J by 6 bases, leaving 9 bases between them. CDR3 length equals 13 residues. Germline V CDR1 and CDR2: SGHAT, FQDESV (reference sequence). CDR3: CASSLAVWGEQYF. The CDR3 nucleotides read TGTGCCAGCAGCTTAGCCGTTTGGGGCGAGCAGTACTTC. Full variable domain (rest looked up from reference TRBV11-1 and TRBJ2-7): EAEVAQSPRYKITEKSQAVAFWCDPISGHATLYWYRQILGQGPELLVQFQDESVVDDSQLPKDRFSAERLKGVDSTLKIQPAELGDSAMYLCASSLAVWGEQYFGPGTRLTVT.

The genes are TRBV7-2 and TRBJ2-3, with 9 nucleotides matching TRBD1. Germline V gives CDR1 SGHTA, CDR2 FQGNSA. CDR3 size: 16 residues. V trimming: 3 bases; J trimming: 3 bases; junction bases outside the gene matches: 7. The CDR3 coding sequence is TGTGCCAGCAGCTTTGACAGGGGGTTAGTAACAGATACGCAGTATTTT. Translating it yields CASSFDRGLVTDTQYF.

On this clonotype itself: An end of the junction differs from the germline gene, which may be a read error. This chain joins TRBV7-7 and TRBJ2-7; no definite D call. Germline CDR1 reads SSHAT; CDR2 reads FNYEAQ (reference sequence). This CDR3 spans 14 amino acids. The CDR3 nucleotides are TGTGCTAGCAGCTTACTGGTAATAGCCTTCGAGCAGTACTTC. Its translation: CASSLLVIAFEQYF.

This clonotype was seen a few times. The J gene is TRBJ1-1, the V gene TRBV6-2 or TRBV6-3; unclear D gene. The CDR3 consists of 14 residues. From germline, CDR1 is MNHEY and CDR2 SVGEGT. The V and J ends lost 2 bases and 1 base respectively, with 8 bases between them. The CDR3 loop is CASSYRRWNTEAFF. For the CDR3, the DNA is TGTGCCAGCAGTTACCGACGGTGGAACACTGAAGCTTTCTTT.

This clonotype was seen repeatedly, ten times or more. The chain uses TRBV9 and TRBJ2-3; D ambiguous. Per germline, CDR1 SGDLS and CDR2 YYNGEE. The CDR3 contains 15 residues. V was pared by 0 bases and J by 0 bases, with 8 bases between. The DNA for the CDR3 is TGTGCCAGCAGCGTAGAGTCGGGTAGCACAGATACGCAGTATTTT. Translating it yields CASSVESGSTDTQYF.

On this clonotype itself: The junction departs from the called germline gene at one end, perhaps through a read error. This rearrangement joins TRBV20-1 to TRBJ2-3; possibly TRBD1 for D (6 bases). Germline V gene lookup returns CDR1 DFQATT and CDR2 SNEGSKA (reference sequence). This CDR3 is 16 amino acids long. The CDR3, as DNA: TGCAATGCTAGAAACCAGGGGACCCCGTCCACAGATACGCAGTATTTT. Translating it yields CNARNQGTPSTDTQYF.

This sequence joins TRBV7-3 and TRBJ2-7, with 11 bases lining up with TRBD2. This CDR3 spans 15 amino acids. J was trimmed by 3 bases and V by 8 bases; bases with no gene match: 9. Germline V lookup: CDR1 SGHTA, CDR2 FQGTGA. The CDR3, as DNA: TGTGCCAGCGGGCTAGCGGGAGGAACAATCTACGAGCAGTACTTC. It specifies CASGLAGGTIYEQYF.

In this sample, this clonotype turned up a few times. The V and J genes are TRBV5-1 and TRBJ2-3, with 7 bases aligning to TRBD1. This CDR3 comprises 14 residues. Per the germline V gene, CDR1 is SGHRS and CDR2 is YFSETQ. V lost 6 bases, J lost 2 bases, and 6 bases stayed unmatched. The CDR3 DNA is TGCGCCAGCACCATACAGGGGTACACAGATACGCAGTATTTT. It is translated as CASTIQGYTDTQYF.

V and J are TRBV24-1 and TRBJ1-5; the D is unclear. Trimming removed 5 bases at V and 0 bases at J, with 7 bases between. In germline, CDR1 is KGHDR, CDR2 SFDVKD. This CDR3 region has 14 residues. Here the CDR3 reads CATSGTDSNQPQHF. CDR3 sequence (DNA): TGTGCCACCAGTGGAACGGATAGCAATCAGCCCCAGCATTTT.